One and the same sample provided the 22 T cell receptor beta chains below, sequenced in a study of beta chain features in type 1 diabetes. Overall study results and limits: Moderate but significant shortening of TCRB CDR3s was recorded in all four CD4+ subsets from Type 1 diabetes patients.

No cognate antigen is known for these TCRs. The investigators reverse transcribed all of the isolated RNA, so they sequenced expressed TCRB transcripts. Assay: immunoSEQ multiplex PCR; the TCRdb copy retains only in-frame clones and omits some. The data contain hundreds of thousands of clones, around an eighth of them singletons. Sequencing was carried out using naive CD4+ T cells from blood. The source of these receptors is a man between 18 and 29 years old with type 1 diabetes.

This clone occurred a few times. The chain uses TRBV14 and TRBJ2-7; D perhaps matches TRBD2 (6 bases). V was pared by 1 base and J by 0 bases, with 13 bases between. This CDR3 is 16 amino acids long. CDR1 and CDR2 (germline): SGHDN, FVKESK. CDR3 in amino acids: CASSQVVGRDSYEQYF. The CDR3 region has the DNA TGTGCCAGCAGCCAAGTGGTTGGGCGGGACTCCTACGAGCAGTACTTC. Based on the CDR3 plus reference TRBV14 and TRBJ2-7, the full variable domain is EAGVTQFPSHSVIEKGQTVTLRCDPISGHDNLYWYRRVMGKEIKFLLHFVKESKQDESGMPNNRFLAERTGGTYSTLKVQPAELEDSGVYFCASSQVVGRDSYEQYFGPGTRLTVT.

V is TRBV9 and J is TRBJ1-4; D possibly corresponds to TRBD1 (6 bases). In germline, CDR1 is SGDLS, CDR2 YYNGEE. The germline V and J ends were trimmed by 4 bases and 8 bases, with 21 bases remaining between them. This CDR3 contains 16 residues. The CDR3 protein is CASSLRRGLGGEKLFF. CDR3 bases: TGTGCCAGCAGCCTCCGAAGGGGCCTAGGGGGAGAAAAACTGTTTTTT.

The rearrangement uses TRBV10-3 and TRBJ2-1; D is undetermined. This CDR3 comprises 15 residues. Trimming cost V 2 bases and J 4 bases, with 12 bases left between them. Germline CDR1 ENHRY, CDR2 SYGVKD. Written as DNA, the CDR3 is TGTGCCATCAGTGAGAGGCCTTCCCTTTACAATGAGCAGTTCTTC. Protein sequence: CAISERPSLYNEQFF.

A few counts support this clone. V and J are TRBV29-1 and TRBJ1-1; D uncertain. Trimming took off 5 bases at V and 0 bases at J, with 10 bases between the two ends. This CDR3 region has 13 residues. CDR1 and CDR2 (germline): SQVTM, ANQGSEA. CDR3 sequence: CSVQGFLNTEAFF. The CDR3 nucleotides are TGCAGCGTTCAAGGATTTCTGAACACTGAAGCTTTCTTT.

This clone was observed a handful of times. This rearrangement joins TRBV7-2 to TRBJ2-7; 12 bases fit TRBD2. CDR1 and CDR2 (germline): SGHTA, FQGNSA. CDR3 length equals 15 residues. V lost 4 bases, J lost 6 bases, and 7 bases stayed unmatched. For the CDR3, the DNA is TGTGCCAGCAGCTCTTTTGGACTAGCGGGAAGCGAGCAGTACTTC. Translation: CASSSFGLAGSEQYF.

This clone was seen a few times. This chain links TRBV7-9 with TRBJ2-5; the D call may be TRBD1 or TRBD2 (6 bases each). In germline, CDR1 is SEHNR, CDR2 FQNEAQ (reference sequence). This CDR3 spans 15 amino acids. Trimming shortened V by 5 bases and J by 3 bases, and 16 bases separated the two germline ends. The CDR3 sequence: CASSRPGGREETQYF. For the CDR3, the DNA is TGTGCCAGCAGCCGCCCTGGGGGGCGCGAAGAGACCCAGTACTTC.

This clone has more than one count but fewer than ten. CDR3 DNA sequence: TGCAGCGTTGGAAACGGGGGGGCTAGGGAGCAGTTCTTC. Translated: CSVGNGGAREQFF. This chain joins TRBV29-1 and TRBJ2-1; 8 nucleotides align to TRBD2. Germline-derived CDR1 and CDR2 are SQVTM and ANQGSEA. CDR3 size: 13 residues. The V segment lost 4 bases and the J segment 10 bases; nucleotides outside the gene matches: 9.

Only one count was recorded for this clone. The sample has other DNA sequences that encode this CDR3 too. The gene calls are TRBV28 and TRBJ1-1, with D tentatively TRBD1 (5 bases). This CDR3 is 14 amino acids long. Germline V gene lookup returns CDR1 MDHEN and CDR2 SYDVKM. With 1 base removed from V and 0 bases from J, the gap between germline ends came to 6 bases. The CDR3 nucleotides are TGTGCCAGCAGTTTATTCAGGGTGAACACTGAAGCTTTCTTT. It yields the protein CASSLFRVNTEAFF. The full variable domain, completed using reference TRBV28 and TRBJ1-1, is DVKVTQSSRYLVKRTGEKVFLECVQDMDHENMFWYRQDPGLGLRLIYFSYDVKMKEKGDIPEGYSVSREKKERFSLILESASTNQTSMYLCASSLFRVNTEAFFGQGTRLTVV.

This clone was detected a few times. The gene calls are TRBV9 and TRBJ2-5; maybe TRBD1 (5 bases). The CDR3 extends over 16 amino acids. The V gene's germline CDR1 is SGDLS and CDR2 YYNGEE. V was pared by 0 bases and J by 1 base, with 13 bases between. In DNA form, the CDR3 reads TGTGCCAGCAGCGTAGCTGTTGGACACCTCCAAGAGACCCAGTACTTC. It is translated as CASSVAVGHLQETQYF.

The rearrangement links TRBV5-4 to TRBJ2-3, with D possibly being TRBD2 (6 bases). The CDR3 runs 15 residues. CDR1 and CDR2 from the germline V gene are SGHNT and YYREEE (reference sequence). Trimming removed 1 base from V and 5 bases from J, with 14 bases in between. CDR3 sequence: CASSLNSGEGDTQYF. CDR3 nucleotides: TGTGCCAGCAGCTTGAACTCGGGGGAAGGAGATACGCAGTATTTT.

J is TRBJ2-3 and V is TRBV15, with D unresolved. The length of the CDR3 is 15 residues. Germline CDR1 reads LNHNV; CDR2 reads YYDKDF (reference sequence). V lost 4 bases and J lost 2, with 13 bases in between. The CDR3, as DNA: TGTGCCACCAGCATCCCGTCCGCACCCACAGATACGCAGTATTTT. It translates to CATSIPSAPTDTQYF.

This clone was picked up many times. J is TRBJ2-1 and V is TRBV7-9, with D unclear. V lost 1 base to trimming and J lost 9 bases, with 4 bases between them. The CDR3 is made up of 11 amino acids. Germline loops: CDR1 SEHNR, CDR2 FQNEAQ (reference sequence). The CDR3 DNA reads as TGTGCCAGCAGCTTAGAGGTTGAGCAGTTCTTC. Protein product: CASSLEVEQFF.

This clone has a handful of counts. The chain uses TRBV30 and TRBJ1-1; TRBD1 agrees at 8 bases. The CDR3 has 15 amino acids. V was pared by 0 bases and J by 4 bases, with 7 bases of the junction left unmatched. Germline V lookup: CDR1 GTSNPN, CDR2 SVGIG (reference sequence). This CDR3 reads CAWSVQGASGTEAFF. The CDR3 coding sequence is TGTGCCTGGAGTGTCCAGGGGGCGTCGGGCACTGAAGCTTTCTTT.

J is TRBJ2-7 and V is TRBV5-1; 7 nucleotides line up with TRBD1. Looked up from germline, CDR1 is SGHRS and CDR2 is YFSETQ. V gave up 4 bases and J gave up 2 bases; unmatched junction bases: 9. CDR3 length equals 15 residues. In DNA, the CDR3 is TGCGCCAGCAGCGCCCGGGACAGCTCGACCTACGAGCAGTACTTC. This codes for CASSARDSSTYEQYF.

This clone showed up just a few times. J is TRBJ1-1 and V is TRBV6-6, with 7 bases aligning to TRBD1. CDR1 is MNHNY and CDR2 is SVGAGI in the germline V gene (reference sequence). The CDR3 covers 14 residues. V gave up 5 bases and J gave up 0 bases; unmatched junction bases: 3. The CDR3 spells CASSRGQLNTEAFF. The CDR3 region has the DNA TGTGCCAGCAGTAGGGGACAGCTGAACACTGAAGCTTTCTTT.

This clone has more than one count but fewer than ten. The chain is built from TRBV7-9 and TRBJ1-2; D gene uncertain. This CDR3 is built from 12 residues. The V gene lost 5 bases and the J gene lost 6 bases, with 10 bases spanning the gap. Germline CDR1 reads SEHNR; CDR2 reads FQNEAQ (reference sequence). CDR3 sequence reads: CASSVGRDGYTF. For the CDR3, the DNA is TGTGCCAGCAGCGTCGGCCGGGATGGCTACACCTTC.

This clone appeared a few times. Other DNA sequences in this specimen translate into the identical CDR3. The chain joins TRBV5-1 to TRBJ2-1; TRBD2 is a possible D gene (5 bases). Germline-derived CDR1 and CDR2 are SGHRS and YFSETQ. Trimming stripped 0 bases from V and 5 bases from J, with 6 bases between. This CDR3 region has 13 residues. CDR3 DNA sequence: TGCGCCAGCAGCTTGGGAGCGGACAATGAGCAGTTCTTC. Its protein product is CASSLGADNEQFF. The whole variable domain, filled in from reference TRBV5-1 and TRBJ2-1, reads KAGVTQTPRYLIKTRGQQVTLSCSPISGHRSVSWYQQTPGQGLQFLFEYFSETQRNKGNFPGRFSGRQFSNSRSEMNVSTLELGDSALYLCASSLGADNEQFFGPGTRLTVL.

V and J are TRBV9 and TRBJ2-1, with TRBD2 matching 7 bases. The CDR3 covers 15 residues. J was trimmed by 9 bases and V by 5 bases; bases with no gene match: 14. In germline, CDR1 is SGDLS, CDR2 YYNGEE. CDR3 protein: CASRPSGRAVTEQFF. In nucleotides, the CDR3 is TGTGCCAGCAGACCCTCGGGGAGGGCCGTGACTGAGCAGTTCTTC.

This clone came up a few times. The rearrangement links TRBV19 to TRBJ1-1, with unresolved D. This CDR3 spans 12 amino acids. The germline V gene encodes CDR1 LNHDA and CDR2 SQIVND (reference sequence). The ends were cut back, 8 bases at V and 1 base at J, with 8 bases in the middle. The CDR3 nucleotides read TGTGCCAGTGGGCGGGGGAACACTGAAGCTTTCTTT. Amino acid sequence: CASGRGNTEAFF.

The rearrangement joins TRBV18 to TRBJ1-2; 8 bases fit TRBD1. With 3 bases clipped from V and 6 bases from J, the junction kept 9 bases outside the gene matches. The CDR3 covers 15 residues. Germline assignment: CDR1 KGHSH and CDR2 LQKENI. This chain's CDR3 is CASSPFSRGQDGYTF. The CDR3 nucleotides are TGTGCCAGCTCACCGTTCTCCAGGGGGCAGGATGGCTACACCTTC. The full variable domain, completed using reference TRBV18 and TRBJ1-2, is NAGVMQNPRHLVRRRGQEARLRCSPMKGHSHVYWYRQLPEEGLKFMVYLQKENIIDESGMPKERFSAEFPKEGPSILRIQQVVRGDSAAYFCASSPFSRGQDGYTFGSGTRLTVV.

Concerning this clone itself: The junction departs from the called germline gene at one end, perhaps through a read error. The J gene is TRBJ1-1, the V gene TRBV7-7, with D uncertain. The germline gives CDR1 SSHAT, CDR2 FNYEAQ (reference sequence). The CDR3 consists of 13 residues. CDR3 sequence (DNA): TGTGCTAGCAGCTTAGAATCGGGTACTGAAGCTTTCTTT. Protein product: CASSLESGTEAFF.

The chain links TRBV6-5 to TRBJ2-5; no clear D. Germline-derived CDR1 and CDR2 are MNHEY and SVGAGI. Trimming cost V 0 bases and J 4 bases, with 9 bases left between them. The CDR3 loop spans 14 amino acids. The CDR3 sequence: CASSYSRVRETQYF. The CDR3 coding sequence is TGTGCCAGCAGTTACTCACGTGTAAGAGAGACCCAGTACTTC.